This paragraph reports one TCR beta chain. Its target is unknown. The V gene end was trimmed by 5 bases and the J gene end by 6 bases; junction bases not matched to a gene: 4. CDR3 length: 12 amino acids. Germline assignment: CDR1 SNHLY and CDR2 FYNNEI. Primers included in the PCR were 60 Vbeta and 13 Jbeta primers. The repertoire was sequenced with immunoSEQ multiplex PCR; TCRdb's copy has only in-frame clones and lacks some. The sample consists of approximately 110,000 clones, 65% to 75% of them appearing once. This sample is part of a study of cytomegalovirus exposure and HLA in healthy donors. Study-wide findings and caveats: Associated with HLA alleles at 0.05 false discovery rate in a later analysis were 16,951 TCR beta sequences. An analysis done earlier found most TCR beta V segments productive about 87% or about 30% of the time.

Donors had nominal health at sampling but likely had unrecorded immune exposures. Specimen: PBMCs. This sequence joins TRBV2 and TRBJ2-7, with TRBD1 matching over 7 bases. The clonotype was recovered from a woman aged 40 to 50 in good health and CMV-seropositive. In DNA form, the CDR3 reads TGTGCCAGCAGTAGACAGGGTCTCGAGCAGTACTTC. This codes for CASSRQGLEQYF.